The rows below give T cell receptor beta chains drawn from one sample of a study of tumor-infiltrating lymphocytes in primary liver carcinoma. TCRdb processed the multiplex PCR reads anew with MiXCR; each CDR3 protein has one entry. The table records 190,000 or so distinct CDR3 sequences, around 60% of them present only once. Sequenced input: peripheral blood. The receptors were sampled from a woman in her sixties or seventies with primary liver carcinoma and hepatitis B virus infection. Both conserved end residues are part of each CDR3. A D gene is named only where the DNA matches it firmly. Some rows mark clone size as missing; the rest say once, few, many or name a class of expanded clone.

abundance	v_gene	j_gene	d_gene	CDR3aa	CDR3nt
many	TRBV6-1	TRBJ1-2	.	CASSESRHGYTF	TGTGCCAGCAGTGAATCCAGACATGGCTACACCTTC
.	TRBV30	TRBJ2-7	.	CAWSKGTGVREQYF	TGTGCCTGGAGTAAGGGGACGGGAGTGAGGGAGCAGTACTTC
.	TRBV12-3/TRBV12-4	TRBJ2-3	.	CASSPADGRGDTQYF	TGTGCCAGTAGTCCAGCCGATGGGCGGGGAGATACGCAGTATTTT
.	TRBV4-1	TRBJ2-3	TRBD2	CASNLEWTSGTTPQYF	TGCGCCAGCAACCTGGAATGGACTAGCGGGACCACGCCGCAGTATTTT
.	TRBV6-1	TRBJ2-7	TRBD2	CASNPTGGGSYEQYF	TGTGCCAGCAACCCAACGGGGGGGGGTTCCTACGAGCAGTACTTC
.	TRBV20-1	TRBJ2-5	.	CSGGRGRQETQYF	TGCAGTGGAGGACGGGGCAGACAAGAGACCCAGTACTTC
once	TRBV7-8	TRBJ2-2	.	CAGSLRPTGVLFF	TGTGCCGGCAGCCTTCGACCGACCGGGGTGCTGTTTTTT
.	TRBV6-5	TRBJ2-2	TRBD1	CASSMDRGGDTWELFF	TGTGCCAGCAGTATGGACAGGGGTGGGGACACCTGGGAGCTGTTTTTT
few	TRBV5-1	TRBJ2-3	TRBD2	CASSPPAGAADTQYF	TGCGCCAGCAGCCCCCCAGCGGGAGCCGCAGATACGCAGTATTTT
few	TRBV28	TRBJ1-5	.	CASSPRWQGNQPQHF	TGTGCCAGCAGCCCCCGCTGGCAAGGCAATCAGCCCCAGCATTTT
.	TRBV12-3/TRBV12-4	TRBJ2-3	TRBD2	CASRPRAGGRLGDTQYF	TGTGCCAGCAGGCCCAGAGCGGGAGGGCGGCTCGGTGATACGCAGTATTTT
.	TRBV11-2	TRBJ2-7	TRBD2	CASSRTSGRIRSCERYF	TGTGCCAGCAGTAGGACTAGCGGGAGGATCAGGAGCTGCGAGCGGTACTTC
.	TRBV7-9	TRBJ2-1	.	CASRGGGNEQFF	TGTGCCAGCAGAGGGGGGGGAAATGAGCAGTTCTTC
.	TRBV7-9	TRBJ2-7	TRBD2	CASSRGEGEQYF	TGTGCCAGCAGCCGAGGGGAGGGCGAGCAGTACTTC
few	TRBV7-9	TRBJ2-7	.	CASSLIRTFDEQYF	TGTGCCAGCAGCTTAATTAGGACTTTCGACGAGCAGTACTTC
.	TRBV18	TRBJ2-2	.	CASSPQGGTNTGELFF	TGTGCCAGCTCACCACAAGGCGGGACGAACACCGGGGAGCTGTTTTTT
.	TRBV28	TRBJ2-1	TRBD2	CASTLDGTSGRGEQFF	TGTGCCAGCACCCTCGACGGGACTAGCGGGAGAGGTGAGCAGTTCTTC
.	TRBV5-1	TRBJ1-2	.	CASSFNTLLYGYTF	TGCGCCAGCAGCTTCAATACCCTTCTCTATGGCTACACCTTC
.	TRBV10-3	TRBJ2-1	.	CAITKDQYNEQFF	TGTGCCATCACAAAGGACCAGTACAATGAGCAGTTCTTC
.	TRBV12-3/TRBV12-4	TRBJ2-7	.	CASSSGSYYEQYF	TGTGCCAGTAGTTCCGGGTCCTACTACGAGCAGTACTTC